The rows below give T cell receptor beta chains drawn from one sample of a study of CD8+ T cells in alopecia areata. Profiling relied on immunoSEQ multiplex PCR, and the TCRdb table lists in-frame clones only, not all of them. The table shows about 180,000 clones, with roughly 66% occurring only once. Sequencing was performed on CD8+ T cells sorted from blood, taken at week 0. Receptors originate from a human donor with alopecia areata. The CDR3 runs from the conserved cysteine through the conserved F or W. Each record gives: J gene, clone size, D gene, V gene, CDR3 DNA, CDR3 protein. D genes are given only for firm matches. A clone size is listed for some rows: how often the clone was seen (once, few, many), or a class if it is expanded.

J gene: TRBJ2-6
clone size: .
D gene: .
V gene: TRBV5-1
CDR3 DNA: TGCGCCAGCAGCTTTTCTGTCTCTGGGGCCAACGTCCTGACTTTC
CDR3 protein: CASSFSVSGANVLTF

J gene: TRBJ1-2
clone size: .
D gene: .
V gene: TRBV2
CDR3 DNA: TGTGCCAGCAGTGTTTCGTCCAGGGGAGAACCCTTC
CDR3 protein: CASSVSSRGEPF

J gene: TRBJ1-1
clone size: .
D gene: TRBD1
V gene: TRBV29-1
CDR3 DNA: TGCAGCGTAAGGACAGGGGGATACACTGAAGCTTTCTTT
CDR3 protein: CSVRTGGYTEAFF

J gene: TRBJ2-5
clone size: .
D gene: .
V gene: TRBV13
CDR3 DNA: TGTGCCAGCAGCTTATCGCGAGAGACCCAGTACTTC
CDR3 protein: CASSLSRETQYF

J gene: TRBJ1-5
clone size: once
D gene: .
V gene: TRBV5-1
CDR3 DNA: TGCGCCAGCAGCTGGGACGGGAATCAGCCCCAGCATTTT
CDR3 protein: CASSWDGNQPQHF

J gene: TRBJ2-7
clone size: .
D gene: .
V gene: TRBV4-2
CDR3 DNA: TGTGCCAGCAGCCCCCGGGACGGGTACGAGCAGTACTTC
CDR3 protein: CASSPRDGYEQYF

J gene: TRBJ2-4
clone size: .
D gene: .
V gene: TRBV27
CDR3 DNA: TGTGCCAGCAGTTCCCGGCGGGCCAAAAACATTCAGTACTTC
CDR3 protein: CASSSRRAKNIQYF

J gene: TRBJ2-5
clone size: .
D gene: TRBD1
V gene: TRBV6-5
CDR3 DNA: TGTGCCAGCAGTTACGGACAGGGTAACGAGGCCCAGTACTTC
CDR3 protein: CASSYGQGNEAQYF

J gene: TRBJ2-3
clone size: few
D gene: .
V gene: TRBV11-2
CDR3 DNA: TGTGCCAGCAGCTTTTTGGGACCTACAGATACGCAGTATTTT
CDR3 protein: CASSFLGPTDTQYF

J gene: TRBJ1-2
clone size: .
D gene: .
V gene: TRBV6-5
CDR3 DNA: TGTGCCAGCAGTTTAACCCGGGACTATGGCTACACCTTC
CDR3 protein: CASSLTRDYGYTF

J gene: TRBJ2-2
clone size: .
D gene: .
V gene: TRBV5-1
CDR3 DNA: TGCGCCAGCAGCTTAAACCCCGGGACAAGGAACACCGGGGAGCTGTTTTTT
CDR3 protein: CASSLNPGTRNTGELFF

J gene: TRBJ2-2
clone size: .
D gene: .
V gene: TRBV29-1
CDR3 DNA: TGCAGCGTTGAGGATTTAGGAGGGGGTGACACCGGGGAGCTGTTTTTT
CDR3 protein: CSVEDLGGGDTGELFF

J gene: TRBJ2-1
clone size: .
D gene: TRBD2
V gene: TRBV27
CDR3 DNA: TGTGCCAGCACCCTCCTAGCGGGGGGGGGAAATGAGCAGTTCTTC
CDR3 protein: CASTLLAGGGNEQFF

J gene: TRBJ2-7
clone size: .
D gene: .
V gene: TRBV7-9
CDR3 DNA: TGTGCCAGCAGCTTTGGGGCTTACGAGCAGTACTTC
CDR3 protein: CASSFGAYEQYF

J gene: TRBJ1-5
clone size: .
D gene: TRBD1
V gene: TRBV27
CDR3 DNA: TGTGCCAGCAGCTCGACAGGGACACGTCAGCCCCAGCATTTT
CDR3 protein: CASSSTGTRQPQHF

J gene: TRBJ1-5
clone size: .
D gene: .
V gene: TRBV28
CDR3 DNA: TGTGCCAGCACCTTCGGACAGCAAAATCAGCCCCAGCATTTT
CDR3 protein: CASTFGQQNQPQHF

J gene: TRBJ2-7
clone size: .
D gene: .
V gene: TRBV27
CDR3 DNA: TGTGCCAGCAGTTTATCCGGCCAGGGGAATCACGAGCAGTACTTC
CDR3 protein: CASSLSGQGNHEQYF

J gene: TRBJ2-1
clone size: .
D gene: .
V gene: TRBV9
CDR3 DNA: TGTGCCAGCAGCGTAGTGCTAAAGCCCGATGAGCAGTTCTTC
CDR3 protein: CASSVVLKPDEQFF

J gene: TRBJ2-7
clone size: .
D gene: .
V gene: TRBV13
CDR3 DNA: TGTGCCAGCAGCTTAGGACGGGGAAACGAGCAGTACTTC
CDR3 protein: CASSLGRGNEQYF

J gene: TRBJ1-2
clone size: few
D gene: .
V gene: TRBV6-5
CDR3 DNA: TGTGCCAGCAGCTATGCGGGAGACGGCTACACCTTC
CDR3 protein: CASSYAGDGYTF

J gene: TRBJ2-7
clone size: .
D gene: .
V gene: TRBV2
CDR3 DNA: TGTGCCAGCACAGACGGCGAGCAGTACTTC
CDR3 protein: CASTDGEQYF

J gene: TRBJ1-6
clone size: .
D gene: .
V gene: TRBV27
CDR3 DNA: TGTGCCAGCAGCGGGGAGTATAATTCACCCCTCCACTTT
CDR3 protein: CASSGEYNSPLHF

J gene: TRBJ2-7
clone size: .
D gene: .
V gene: TRBV11-2
CDR3 DNA: TGTGCCAGCAGCTGGGGGCACGAGCAGTACTTC
CDR3 protein: CASSWGHEQYF

J gene: TRBJ2-7
clone size: .
D gene: TRBD1
V gene: TRBV5-6
CDR3 DNA: TGTGCCAGCAGCTTGGGGACAGGGATGTACGAGCAGTACTTC
CDR3 protein: CASSLGTGMYEQYF

J gene: TRBJ2-7
clone size: few
D gene: .
V gene: TRBV14
CDR3 DNA: TGTGCCAGCAGCCAACGTCGCGACGGTTACGAGCAGTACTTC
CDR3 protein: CASSQRRDGYEQYF

J gene: TRBJ2-7
clone size: .
D gene: .
V gene: TRBV4-2
CDR3 DNA: TGTGCCAGCAGCCGAAGACAGAACAGGGAGCGACTCCACGAGCAGTACTTC
CDR3 protein: CASSRRQNRERLHEQYF

J gene: TRBJ1-5
clone size: .
D gene: TRBD1
V gene: TRBV30
CDR3 DNA: TGTGCCTGGAGTGTCGGGACAGCAAATCAGCCCCAGCATTTT
CDR3 protein: CAWSVGTANQPQHF

J gene: TRBJ1-2
clone size: .
D gene: TRBD1
V gene: TRBV7-9
CDR3 DNA: TGTGCCAGCAGCCAGAGAGACAGGGAGGCCTACACCTTC
CDR3 protein: CASSQRDREAYTF

J gene: TRBJ1-1
clone size: .
D gene: .
V gene: TRBV30
CDR3 DNA: TGTGCCTGGAGTGTAGATAGGAGGACTGAAGCTTTCTTT
CDR3 protein: CAWSVDRRTEAFF

J gene: TRBJ1-5
clone size: .
D gene: .
V gene: TRBV19
CDR3 DNA: TGTGCCAGTAGCCCCCCTACAAGTCAGCCCCAGCATTTT
CDR3 protein: CASSPPTSQPQHF

J gene: TRBJ2-3
clone size: few
D gene: .
V gene: TRBV30
CDR3 DNA: TGTGCCTGGAGTCCCGGGTTGGGGATAGATACGCAGTATTTT
CDR3 protein: CAWSPGLGIDTQYF

J gene: TRBJ2-3
clone size: .
D gene: .
V gene: TRBV11-2
CDR3 DNA: TGTGCCAGCAGCTCCCACACAGATACGCAGTATTTT
CDR3 protein: CASSSHTDTQYF

J gene: TRBJ2-5
clone size: few
D gene: .
V gene: TRBV7-9
CDR3 DNA: TGTGCCAGCAGCTCTCGGTTGGCGTCACAAGAGACCCAGTACTTC
CDR3 protein: CASSSRLASQETQYF

J gene: TRBJ2-2
clone size: .
D gene: .
V gene: TRBV29-1
CDR3 DNA: TGCAGCGTGCCCACTTTGAACACCGGGGAGCTGTTTTTT
CDR3 protein: CSVPTLNTGELFF

J gene: TRBJ2-4
clone size: few
D gene: TRBD1
V gene: TRBV7-9
CDR3 DNA: TGTGCCAGCAGCCTTCAGACAGGGGCCAAAAACATTCAGTACTTC
CDR3 protein: CASSLQTGAKNIQYF

J gene: TRBJ2-6
clone size: few
D gene: .
V gene: TRBV15
CDR3 DNA: TGTGCCACCAGCAGAGAGGGTTCTTACTCTGGGGCCAACGTCCTGACTTTC
CDR3 protein: CATSREGSYSGANVLTF

J gene: TRBJ1-2
clone size: .
D gene: .
V gene: TRBV4-1
CDR3 DNA: TGCGCCAGCAGCCAACACCCCGCCCATGGAGGGGCTATTAACTATGGCTACACCTTC
CDR3 protein: CASSQHPAHGGAINYGYTF

J gene: TRBJ2-7
clone size: .
D gene: TRBD1
V gene: TRBV19
CDR3 DNA: TGTGCCAGTAGTAACTCCTGGACAGGGTTCGACGAGCAGTACTTC
CDR3 protein: CASSNSWTGFDEQYF

J gene: TRBJ2-1
clone size: .
D gene: TRBD1
V gene: TRBV18
CDR3 DNA: TGTGCCAGCTCACCGGACGTGGCAGGGGGTGAGCAGTTCTTC
CDR3 protein: CASSPDVAGGEQFF

J gene: TRBJ1-2
clone size: .
D gene: .
V gene: TRBV27
CDR3 DNA: TGTGCCAGCAAAGGTGGGGGGAATTATGGCTACACCTTC
CDR3 protein: CASKGGGNYGYTF

J gene: TRBJ2-7
clone size: few
D gene: .
V gene: TRBV14
CDR3 DNA: TGTGCCAGCAGCCAAGCGGGGGCCTCCCCCTACGAGCAGTACTTC
CDR3 protein: CASSQAGASPYEQYF

J gene: TRBJ1-1
clone size: .
D gene: .
V gene: TRBV30
CDR3 DNA: TGTGCCTGGTCGAACACCGAAGCTTTCTTT
CDR3 protein: CAWSNTEAFF

J gene: TRBJ2-7
clone size: .
D gene: TRBD1
V gene: TRBV25-1
CDR3 DNA: TGTGCCAGCAGTGCACAGGGGTGGGAGCAGTACTTC
CDR3 protein: CASSAQGWEQYF

J gene: TRBJ2-1
clone size: .
D gene: TRBD1
V gene: TRBV29-1
CDR3 DNA: TGCAGCGTTCCATGGGGGACAGGGGAATTCGGTGAGCAGTTCTTC
CDR3 protein: CSVPWGTGEFGEQFF

J gene: TRBJ1-2
clone size: .
D gene: .
V gene: TRBV29-1
CDR3 DNA: TGCAGCGTTGAAGCGGACACCTCGGAGGGCTACACCTTC
CDR3 protein: CSVEADTSEGYTF

J gene: TRBJ2-5
clone size: .
D gene: .
V gene: TRBV7-2
CDR3 DNA: TGTGCCAGCACCGCTTCAGATCGGGGGGCTCGGGAGACCCAGTACTTC
CDR3 protein: CASTASDRGARETQYF

J gene: TRBJ2-3
clone size: once
D gene: .
V gene: TRBV9
CDR3 DNA: TGTGCCAGCAGCCCAAAATCCGGAGATACGCAGTATTTT
CDR3 protein: CASSPKSGDTQYF

J gene: TRBJ2-3
clone size: .
D gene: .
V gene: TRBV7-2
CDR3 DNA: TGTGCCAGCAGCCGCGAGTGGGGCCAGGGAGGCAGCACAGATACGCAGTATTTT
CDR3 protein: CASSREWGQGGSTDTQYF

J gene: TRBJ2-5
clone size: once
D gene: .
V gene: TRBV27
CDR3 DNA: TGTGCCAGCAGCCATTCCGCAGTAAGGCGGGGTCAAGAGACCCAGTACTTC
CDR3 protein: CASSHSAVRRGQETQYF

J gene: TRBJ2-7
clone size: .
D gene: .
V gene: TRBV29-1
CDR3 DNA: TGCAGCGTGGCGGACTTGCGGGCATACGAGCAGTACTTC
CDR3 protein: CSVADLRAYEQYF

J gene: TRBJ1-4
clone size: few
D gene: TRBD1
V gene: TRBV15
CDR3 DNA: TGTGCCACCAGCGGGCTGGACAGGGCAAATGAAAAACTGTTTTTT
CDR3 protein: CATSGLDRANEKLFF

J gene: TRBJ2-7
clone size: .
D gene: .
V gene: TRBV5-1
CDR3 DNA: TGCGCCAGCAGCTTGACAGGAGCCTACGAGCAGTACTTC
CDR3 protein: CASSLTGAYEQYF

J gene: TRBJ2-5
clone size: few
D gene: TRBD1
V gene: TRBV14
CDR3 DNA: TGTGCCAGCAGCCAAGTGTGGACAGGGGCCGAGACCCAGTACTTC
CDR3 protein: CASSQVWTGAETQYF

J gene: TRBJ1-2
clone size: .
D gene: .
V gene: TRBV7-2
CDR3 DNA: TGTGCCAGCAGCTTAGGGCAAAACTATGGCTACACCTTC
CDR3 protein: CASSLGQNYGYTF

J gene: TRBJ2-7
clone size: .
D gene: .
V gene: TRBV13
CDR3 DNA: TGTGCCAGCAGCCTCGCGCCCTCCTACGAGCAGTACTTC
CDR3 protein: CASSLAPSYEQYF